The clone carrying this T cell receptor beta chain is labeled medium-sized. Its specificity is not known. Gene names and germline match the mouse. Read data end 1 residue before the CDR3 end; the end is taken from the germline J gene. TCRbeta CDR3 was sequenced at survey depth with template counts. The data were produced by immunoSEQ multiplex PCR, yet TCRdb's version contains in-frame clones alone and is incomplete. The data show 8,500 to 9,000 clones, 40% to 50% seen once. The data belong to a study of tissue T cells after allogeneic stem cell transplantation. The study's findings and limits: In patients and mice, blood and spleen missed much of tissue repertoire.

The time point: mouse harvest day 7 after allogeneic transplant. The graft held 10^6 splenic CD5+ T cells and 10^7 T-cell-depleted bone marrow cells. Looked up from germline, CDR1 is SGHSA and CDR2 is FRNQAP. CDR3 length equals 14 residues. J gave up 7 bases and V 1 base, and 3 bases lay outside the gene matches. Sequenced material: skin. This clonotype was sampled from a female BALB/c mouse given C57BL/6 T cells with graft-versus-host disease after an allogeneic hematopoietic cell transplant. V gene TRBV16 combines with J gene TRBJ2-7, with TRBD2 matching over 11 bases. The part of the CDR3 DNA that was read is TGTGCAAGCAGCTTAGGACTGGGGGGGATGGAACAGTAC. Encoded protein: CASSLGLGGMEQY. The whole CDR3 protein reads CASSLGLGGMEQYF.